The entry below gives a single TCR beta chain sequence along with its context. This CDR3 is built from 13 residues. V lost 3 bases, J lost 6 bases, and 11 bases lay in between. Authors' analysis steps: Scientists estimated how many nucleated cells there were by amplifying reference gene primers. Profiled with immunoSEQ multiplex PCR; TCRdb holds only in-frame clones, not every one. D and trimming come from the DNA, and the V and J calls and clone size come from that table. The repertoire includes 370,000 or so clones, over 65% of them detected once, and more than 0.85% sits in the top ten. The entry originates in a study of blood T cell repertoires in COVID-19. Overall study context: Both acute and convalescent COVID-19 samples were obtained from the United States, Italy and Spain.

Sequencing input: peripheral blood. V is TRBV12-3 or TRBV12-4 and J is TRBJ1-1, with D possibly being TRBD1 (6 bases). The origin of this receptor is a human donor with acute or convalescent COVID-19. The donor label of this sample is uncertain. The CDR3 loop reads CASSFGNRAEAFF. The DNA for the CDR3 is TGTGCCAGCAGTTTTGGGAACAGGGCTGAAGCTTTCTTT.